A single sample gave rise to the 3 T cell receptor beta chains below, sequenced in a study of blood T cells in healthy people across ages. Primers used in a second PCR of about 6 to 11 cycles were a sample-barcoded 5' primer and a J-beta primer mix. TCRdb re-analysed the 5' RACE reads in MiXCR, keeping a single row per CDR3 protein. Among 700,000 to 950,000 distinct CDR3 sequences listed, roughly 41% were seen once. The sequencing sample was made of blood. The origin of the receptors is an older woman in good health.

The chain recombines TRBV9 with TRBJ2-4; 7 nucleotides match TRBD2. Gene TRBJ2-7 matches the end of the DNA better, so the J call may be wrong. The CDR3 extends over 14 amino acids. CDR1 SGDLS and CDR2 YYNGEE come from the germline V gene. The CDR3 here is CASSGGGLTYEQYF. The CDR3, as DNA: TGTGCCAGCAGCGGGGGGGGACTGACCTACGAGCAGTACTTC.

The CDR3 coding sequence is TGTGCCAGCAGCCGCGGGACTGCTACTTACAATGAGCAGTTCTTC. It codes for CASSRGTATYNEQFF. The V call is TRBV12-3 or TRBV12-4, the J call TRBJ2-1; D possibly corresponds to TRBD2 (6 bases). The V end was cut by 6 bases, the J end by 4 bases, with 16 bases between. The CDR3 is 15 amino acids.

The J gene is TRBJ1-5, the V gene TRBV20-1; D remains ambiguous. CDR1 DFQATT and CDR2 SNEGSKA come from the germline V gene (reference sequence). Trimming took off 5 bases at V and 0 bases at J, with 14 bases between the two ends. This CDR3 spans 15 amino acids. In nucleotides, the CDR3 is TGCAGTGCTTCTGAGAAGGTAGATAGCAATCAGCCCCAGCATTTT. Translating it yields CSASEKVDSNQPQHF.